This T cell receptor (beta chain) was captured by sequencing in a study of blood T cell repertoires in COVID-19. As for the study in general: From the United States, Italy and Spain came samples of acute and convalescent COVID-19.

Source study methods: Estimated nucleated cell counts came from reference gene primer amplification. Clones were sequenced by immunoSEQ multiplex PCR, and TCRdb holds only the in-frame ones, with some missing. V and J calls and clone size are as listed in that table; D and trimming were resolved from the DNA. The sample has approximately 80,000 clones, about 86% seen once. The clonotype comes from an elderly man with acute or convalescent COVID-19. What was sequenced was peripheral blood.

CDR3 residues: CSARLNEKLFF. DNA for the CDR3: TGCAGTGCTAGGTTAAATGAAAAACTGTTTTTT. The chain links TRBV20-1 to TRBJ1-4; no clear D gene. CDR1 DFQATT and CDR2 SNEGSKA come from the germline V gene (reference sequence). The V and J ends lost 3 bases and 5 bases respectively, with 4 bases between them. The CDR3 contains 11 residues.